These T cell receptor beta chains were read from a single sample in a study of cytomegalovirus exposure and HLA in healthy donors. Measured with immunoSEQ multiplex PCR; TCRdb has only the in-frame clones, and not every one. The sample holds over 100,000 clones. The sequenced material came from PBMCs. The receptors derive from a woman aged 35 to 49 in good health and CMV-seropositive. Both conserved end residues are part of each CDR3. Fields, in order: D gene, V gene, J gene, CDR3 DNA, CDR3 protein. D genes are given only for firm matches.

TRBD2	TRBV11-1	TRBJ2-5	TGTGCCAGCAGCTCGGGACTAGCGGGACAGGAGACCCAGTACTTC	CASSSGLAGQETQYF
TRBD2	TRBV19	TRBJ2-1	TGTGCCAGTAGTATCATAGCGGGAGGTGGTAATGAGCAGTTCTTC	CASSIIAGGGNEQFF
NA	TRBV5-1	TRBJ1-2	TGCGCCAGCGCAGAAGACCGGGGGGGACTCTATGGCTACACCTTC	CASAEDRGGLYGYTF
NA	TRBV28	TRBJ1-6	TGTGCCAGCGTGTACAGCAGCAGCTATAATTCACCCCTCCACTTT	CASVYSSSYNSPLHF
NA	TRBV7-7	TRBJ2-5	TGTGCTAGCAGGGGGGCGGGAGAGACCCAGTACTTC	CASRGAGETQYF
TRBD1	TRBV4-1	TRBJ2-7	TGCGCCAGCAGCCGCTTATCTTCCGGGACAGGGGGCTACGAGCAGTACTTC	CASSRLSSGTGGYEQYF
TRBD1	TRBV7-9	TRBJ2-7	TGTGCCAGCAGCGGGACAGGGTACGAGCAGTACTTC	CASSGTGYEQYF
NA	TRBV7-3	TRBJ1-5	TGTGCCAGCAGCTTAGTGGCGTCAGGCTATAGCAATCAGCCCCAGCATTTT	CASSLVASGYSNQPQHF
TRBD1	TRBV15	TRBJ2-7	TGTGCCACCAGCAGCCAGCTTTCCGGGACAGAGTACGAGCAGTACTTC	CATSSQLSGTEYEQYF
NA	TRBV19	TRBJ1-3	TGTGCCAGTAGTTATTCAAGGACAACTCCAGGAAACACCATATATTTT	CASSYSRTTPGNTIYF
NA	TRBV2	TRBJ2-5	TGTGCCGGGTCTCCGACAGCACAGGAGACCCAGTACTTC	CAGSPTAQETQYF
TRBD1	TRBV9	TRBJ1-1	TGTGCCAGCAGCCCCCGTGGACAGGGATCGAACACTGAAGCTTTCTTT	CASSPRGQGSNTEAFF
NA	TRBV9	TRBJ2-2	TGTGCCAGCAGCGTATTATCCCCCGGGGAGCTGTTTTTT	CASSVLSPGELFF
NA	TRBV27	TRBJ2-5	TGTGCCAGCAAAGGACAGGGAGGGTTGGGCTACGATATTGAGCAGTACTTC	CASKGQGGLGYDIEQYF
TRBD2	TRBV11-2	TRBJ2-1	TGTGCCAGCAGCTTAGATGAGTGGCGGCGGGAGGGTCGCTACAATGAGCAGTTCTTC	CASSLDEWRREGRYNEQFF
TRBD2	TRBV9	TRBJ2-1	TGTGCCAGCAGCCTTGATCTAGCGGGAGGGATCAATGAGCAGTTCTTC	CASSLDLAGGINEQFF
NA	TRBV28	TRBJ1-2	TGTGCCAGCAGAATGCTGACTCAGGGCGACTATGGCTACACCTTC	CASRMLTQGDYGYTF
NA	TRBV7-6	TRBJ2-3	TGTGCCAGCAGCTTAGCGTTGGGGGGAGCAGATACGCAGTATTTT	CASSLALGGADTQYF
TRBD1	TRBV19	TRBJ1-5	TGTGCCAGTAGAGGGACAGGGGGGCGTCAGCCCCAGCATTTT	CASRGTGGRQPQHF
NA	TRBV19	TRBJ1-5	TGTGCCAGTAGGGGCCAAGACGGATTTTCTTATCAGCCCCAGCATTTT	CASRGQDGFSYQPQHF
TRBD2	TRBV27	TRBJ2-7	TGTGCCAGCACCATGACTAGCGGGGGCTACGAGCAGTACTTC	CASTMTSGGYEQYF
NA	TRBV6-6	TRBJ1-2	TGTGCCAGCAGCCCAGGGTACGGCTATGGCTACACCTTC	CASSPGYGYGYTF
NA	TRBV13	TRBJ1-3	TGTGCCAGCAGCTTAGGACAGCGAAACACCATATATTTT	CASSLGQRNTIYF
NA	TRBV27	TRBJ2-5	TGTGCCAGCAGGGCAGGGATGGTTGAGACCCAGTACTTC	CASRAGMVETQYF
TRBD2	TRBV19	TRBJ2-2	TGTGCCAGTAGCCCTCTTTCGGGTAGCGGGAAGACCACCGGGGAGCTGTTTTTT	CASSPLSGSGKTTGELFF
TRBD1	TRBV19	TRBJ1-5	TGTGCCAGTAGTATAAGACAGGGAGGCAAGCAGCCCCAGCATTTT	CASSIRQGGKQPQHF
NA	TRBV10-3	TRBJ1-2	TGTGCCATCAGTGTGGGAGGGGGAGGGAACGGCTACACCTTC	CAISVGGGGNGYTF
NA	TRBV28	TRBJ2-7	TGTGCCAGCAGTTCACGACGGGGCTCCTACGAGCAGTACTTC	CASSSRRGSYEQYF
TRBD1	TRBV6-1	TRBJ1-4	TGTGCCAGCAGTGAAGCGAGGGGGCAGGGGAATGAAAAACTGTTTTTT	CASSEARGQGNEKLFF
TRBD2	TRBV5-4	TRBJ2-1	TGTGCCAGCAGCCTCCAAACTAGCGGAACCTACAATGAGCAGTTCTTC	CASSLQTSGTYNEQFF
NA	TRBV9	TRBJ1-3	TGTGCCAGCAGCGAGCTGGGAAACACCATATATTTT	CASSELGNTIYF
NA	TRBV28	TRBJ2-1	TGTGCCAGCAGTTTACAGCGGGCCTCCTACAATGAGCAGTTCTTC	CASSLQRASYNEQFF
TRBD2	TRBV7-9	TRBJ2-1	TGTGCCAGCACCCAGACTAGCGGGTTGTACAATGAGCAGTTCTTC	CASTQTSGLYNEQFF
TRBD1	TRBV11-2	TRBJ2-2	TGTGCCAGCAGCCCCCGACAGGGGCTATACACCGGGGAGCTGTTTTTT	CASSPRQGLYTGELFF
NA	TRBV2	TRBJ2-1	TGTGCCAGCAGTGAGTGGGGCGCCTACAATGAGCAGTTCTTC	CASSEWGAYNEQFF
TRBD1	TRBV27	TRBJ1-2	TGTGCCAGCTGGGGATCGGGACAGGTCTCGGGCTACACCTTC	CASWGSGQVSGYTF
TRBD2	TRBV29-1	TRBJ2-7	TGCAGCGTCGGGATTAGCGGGAGTAGGTACGAGCAGTACTTC	CSVGISGSRYEQYF
NA	TRBV6-5	TRBJ2-3	TGTGCCAGCAGTTTCGACTCTAGCACAGATACGCAGTATTTT	CASSFDSSTDTQYF
TRBD1	TRBV6-6	TRBJ1-2	TGTGCCAGCAGTGAGGGGGCGCGGTACTATGGCTACACCTTC	CASSEGARYYGYTF
TRBD1	TRBV4-1	TRBJ1-2	TGCGCCAGCAGCCAAGAGCTACAGGGGGTGGGTGGCTACACCTTC	CASSQELQGVGGYTF
TRBD1	TRBV6-5	TRBJ2-1	TGTGCCAGCAGGGAAGGGGGACAGGGAGGGCAGTTCTTC	CASREGGQGGQFF
NA	TRBV30	TRBJ1-2	TGTGCCTGGAGTCCCATAGCCTTTGGCTACACCTTC	CAWSPIAFGYTF
NA	TRBV6-5	TRBJ2-5	TGTGCCAGCAGTTACTCGGGGCCCCAAGAGACCCAGTACTTC	CASSYSGPQETQYF
NA	TRBV4-2	TRBJ1-2	TGTGCCAGCAGCCAAGATGGGGGCCAGGTAGGGACCGGGAACTATGGCTACACCTTC	CASSQDGGQVGTGNYGYTF
NA	TRBV9	TRBJ2-1	TGTGCCAGCAGCGTCCCCGGGAACCCTAATGAGCAGTTCTTC	CASSVPGNPNEQFF
TRBD1	TRBV5-6	TRBJ2-6	TGTGCCAGCAGCAGCAGGACAGGGCCTCTCTCTGGGGCCAACGTCCTGACTTTC	CASSSRTGPLSGANVLTF
NA	TRBV7-9	TRBJ2-1	TGTGCCAGCAGCCCGGACAGGGAGGGCTACAATGAGCAGTTCTTC	CASSPDREGYNEQFF
NA	TRBV19	TRBJ2-3	TGTGCCAGTAGTATTTTGCCCGGAGATACGCAGTATTTT	CASSILPGDTQYF
NA	TRBV30	TRBJ2-3	TGTGCCTGGAGTGTCGGTAGCGGTACTAGCACAGATACGCAGTATTTT	CAWSVGSGTSTDTQYF
TRBD1	TRBV6-1	TRBJ1-2	TGTGCCAGCAAGGGGGACAGGGGATATAACTATGGCTACACCTTC	CASKGDRGYNYGYTF